Listed here are 18 T cell receptor beta chains from one sample, sequenced in a study of naive and memory T cell subsets. Both TRBC1 and TRBC2 were covered by a beta constant-region primer of two equimolar oligonucleotides. TCRdb redid the calling of the UMI-ligation and nested PCR reads with MiXCR, one entry per CDR3 protein. The sample includes around 160,000 distinct CDR3 sequences, about a sixth seen only once; the top ten take around 0.14%. Sequencing was carried out using naive CD4+ T cells from blood. The receptors stem from a human donor in good health.

V usage is TRBV30 and J usage is TRBJ2-1, with TRBD1 as a possible D gene (6 bases). From germline, CDR1 is GTSNPN and CDR2 SVGIG (reference sequence). This CDR3 has 13 amino acids. V shed 2 bases and J shed 2 bases, with 7 bases lying between them. The CDR3 spells CAWSRQAYNEQFF. DNA for the CDR3: TGTGCCTGGAGTAGACAGGCCTACAATGAGCAGTTCTTC.

The V gene is TRBV3-1, the J gene TRBJ2-7; D not certain. Germline V gene sequence: CDR1 LGHDT, CDR2 YNNKEL (reference sequence). The CDR3 runs to 15 residues. The V end was cut by 0 bases, the J end by 5 bases, with 14 bases between. DNA for the CDR3: TGTGCCAGCAGCCAAGAGAACCTCCTTGGCCACGAGCAGTACTTC. It encodes CASSQENLLGHEQYF.

V is TRBV6-6 and J is TRBJ2-4, with D possibly matching TRBD1 (5 bases). Germline V CDR1 and CDR2: MNHNY, SVGAGI (reference sequence). V was trimmed by 2 bases and J by 0 bases, leaving 8 bases between them. The CDR3 runs 15 residues. CDR3 nucleotide sequence: TGTGCCAGCAGTTACCCCCAGGGAGCCAAAAACATTCAGTACTTC. The encoded protein is CASSYPQGAKNIQYF.

The J gene is TRBJ1-5, the V gene TRBV30, with D maybe TRBD1 (5 bases). V was cut by 0 bases and J by 7 bases, with 19 bases left in between. The germline V gene has CDR1 GTSNPN and CDR2 SVGIG (reference sequence). The CDR3 is 16 amino acids. The CDR3 bases are TGTGCCTGGAGTGTAGGGCGGGGGGTGAGAGGCCAGCCCCAGCATTTT. Its translation: CAWSVGRGVRGQPQHF.

The V call is TRBV12-3 or TRBV12-4, the J call TRBJ2-3; D is possibly TRBD2 (5 bases). Trimming pared 5 bases from V and 2 bases from J, leaving 17 bases between. This CDR3 has 16 residues. The CDR3 region has the DNA TGTGCCAGCAGTCTCTCGGGAACCCCTACCACAGATACGCAGTATTTT. As protein: CASSLSGTPTTDTQYF.

Only a few counts were recorded for this clonotype. The chain couples TRBV24-1 to TRBJ1-2, with no clear D. Germline V gene lookup returns CDR1 KGHDR and CDR2 SFDVKD. The V and J ends lost 4 bases and 5 bases respectively, with 13 bases between them. This CDR3 is 14 amino acids long. This chain's CDR3 is CATSDLDTGYGYTF. CDR3 nucleotide sequence: TGTGCCACCAGTGACCTCGATACGGGGTATGGCTACACCTTC.

The sample holds a few counts of this clonotype. The chain recombines TRBV29-1 with TRBJ2-1, with 7 bases aligning to TRBD1. Trimming removed 4 bases from V and 0 bases from J; junction bases left unmatched: 9. The CDR3 covers 16 residues. Per the germline V gene, CDR1 is SQVTM and CDR2 is ANQGSEA. In DNA, the CDR3 is TGCAGCGTTGGTCTGGGCGACAGGGACTCCTACAATGAGCAGTTCTTC. Translated: CSVGLGDRDSYNEQFF.

In nucleotides, the CDR3 is TGTGCCAGCAGTTTAGGGGGGGAAGGTAGCGGTTACAATGAGCAGTTCTTC. Amino acid sequence: CASSLGGEGSGYNEQFF. The rearrangement uses TRBV28 and TRBJ2-1; 7 bases map to TRBD2. CDR3 length equals 17 residues. V dropped 2 bases and J dropped 4; count of bases not matched to a gene: 11. Germline loops: CDR1 MDHEN, CDR2 SYDVKM.

The gene calls are TRBV4-1 and TRBJ1-5, with 9 bases aligning to TRBD1. V lost 3 bases to trimming and J lost 9 bases; unmatched junction nucleotides: 6. Germline loops: CDR1 MGHRA, CDR2 YSYEKL. The CDR3 runs 14 residues. As DNA, the CDR3 is TGCGCCAGCAGCCAGGGACAGGGTCGCGGGCCCCAGCATTTT. It is translated as CASSQGQGRGPQHF.

This clonotype has only a few counts. CDR3 sequence reads: CASSPGSGGSYEQYF. For the CDR3, the DNA is TGTGCCAGCAGTCCTGGAAGCGGGGGATCCTACGAGCAGTACTTC. The chain is built from TRBV12-3 or TRBV12-4 and TRBJ2-7, with 8 nucleotides matching TRBD2. The CDR3 has 15 amino acids. After removal of 5 bases from V and 1 base from J, the junction contained 7 bases not matched to a gene.

The table lists this clonotype with a few counts. The chain couples TRBV7-3 to TRBJ2-1; 14 bases are a match to TRBD2. The CDR3 has 15 residues. After removal of 4 bases from V and 16 bases from J, the junction contained 12 bases not matched to a gene. Germline values: CDR1 SGHTA, CDR2 FQGTGA. CDR3 bases: TGTGCCAGCAGCTCCACCGGGACTAGCGGGAGTGTTCATTTCTTC. This codes for CASSSTGTSGSVHFF.

Notes on this clonotype: The CDR3 ends on some other residue instead of the conserved phenylalanine or tryptophan, so this is likely a read error. It is unclear where the CDR3 begins or ends on the DNA, so no DNA is shown, and the CDR3 is as TCRdb lists it. The rearrangement joins TRBV12-3 or TRBV12-4 to TRBJ2-1; the table's D call TRBD2 went unverified against the DNA. The CDR3 numbers 12 amino acids, ends counted. The CDR3 region is CASSRIASWRRA.

The chain carries TRBV6-5 and TRBJ2-7, with D possibly being TRBD2 (7 bases). The CDR3 sequence is 14 residues long. With 6 bases removed from V and 5 bases from J, the gap between germline ends came to 17 bases. Germline CDR1 and CDR2: MNHEY and SVGAGI. DNA of the CDR3: TGTGCCAGCAGCTTAATGGGGGGGGCCCACGAGCAGTACTTC. As protein: CASSLMGGAHEQYF.

The chain is built from TRBV11-2 and TRBJ2-1; TRBD2 is a possible D gene (5 bases). The V end was cut by 5 bases, the J end by 4 bases, with 18 bases between. Germline CDR1 is SGHAT and CDR2 is FQNNGV. The CDR3 is made up of 16 amino acids. The CDR3 coding sequence is TGTGCCAGCAGCCCCGGGGATCGAGCGCGGTACAATGAGCAGTTCTTC. It translates to CASSPGDRARYNEQFF.

This sequence joins TRBV11-1 and TRBJ2-1; D is unclear. From germline, CDR1 is SGHAT and CDR2 FQDESV (reference sequence). The CDR3 totals 16 residues. V lost 3 bases and J 5 bases, leaving 17 bases between the germline ends. CDR3 sequence (DNA): TGTGCCAGCAGCTTCACGAGCGACGGATGGGACAATGAGCAGTTCTTC. Amino acid sequence: CASSFTSDGWDNEQFF.

V and J are TRBV24-1 and TRBJ2-3; D possibly matches TRBD1 or TRBD2 (5 bases each). Looked up from germline, CDR1 is KGHDR and CDR2 is SFDVKD. V was clipped by 5 bases and J by 0 bases, with 14 bases between them. CDR3 length: 16 residues. The CDR3 protein is CATSGTRDLSTDTQYF. The CDR3 DNA reads TGTGCCACCAGTGGAACCCGGGACCTTAGCACAGATACGCAGTATTTT.

This clonotype was picked up a small number of times. The rearrangement uses TRBV9 and TRBJ2-5; TRBD1 matches at 11 bases. The CDR3 is made up of 16 amino acids. Trimming removed 3 bases from V and 4 bases from J; junction bases left unmatched: 8. Germline assignment: CDR1 SGDLS and CDR2 YYNGEE. The CDR3 region is CASSGDTGTGGETQYF. DNA for the CDR3: TGTGCCAGCAGCGGCGACACCGGGACAGGGGGAGAGACCCAGTACTTC.

The chain links TRBV29-1 to TRBJ2-3, with D possibly being TRBD2 (5 bases). V lost 6 bases and J lost 5, with 6 bases in between. Looked up from germline, CDR1 is SQVTM and CDR2 is ANQGSEA. The CDR3 covers 10 residues. CDR3 sequence reads: CSVGLDTQYF. CDR3 DNA: TGCAGCGTAGGACTAGATACGCAGTATTTT.